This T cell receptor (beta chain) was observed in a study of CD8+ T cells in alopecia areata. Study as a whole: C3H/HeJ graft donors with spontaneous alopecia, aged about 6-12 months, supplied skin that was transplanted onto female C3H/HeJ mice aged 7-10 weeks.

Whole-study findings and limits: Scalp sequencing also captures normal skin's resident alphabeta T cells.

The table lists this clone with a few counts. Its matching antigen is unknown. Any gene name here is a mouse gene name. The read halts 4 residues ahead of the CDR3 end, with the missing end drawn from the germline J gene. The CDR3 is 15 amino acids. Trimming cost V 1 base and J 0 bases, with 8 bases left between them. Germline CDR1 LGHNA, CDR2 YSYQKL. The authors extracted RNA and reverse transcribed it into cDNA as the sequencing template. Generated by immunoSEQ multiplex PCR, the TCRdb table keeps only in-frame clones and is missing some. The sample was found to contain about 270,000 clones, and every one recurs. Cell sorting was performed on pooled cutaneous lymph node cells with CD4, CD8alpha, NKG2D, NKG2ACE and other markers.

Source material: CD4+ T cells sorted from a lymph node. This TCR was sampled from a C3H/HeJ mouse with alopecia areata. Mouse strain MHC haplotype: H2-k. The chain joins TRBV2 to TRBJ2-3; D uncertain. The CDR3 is CASSQASTSAETLYF. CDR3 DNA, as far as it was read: TGTGCCAGCAGCCAAGCCTCCACTAGTGCAGAA.